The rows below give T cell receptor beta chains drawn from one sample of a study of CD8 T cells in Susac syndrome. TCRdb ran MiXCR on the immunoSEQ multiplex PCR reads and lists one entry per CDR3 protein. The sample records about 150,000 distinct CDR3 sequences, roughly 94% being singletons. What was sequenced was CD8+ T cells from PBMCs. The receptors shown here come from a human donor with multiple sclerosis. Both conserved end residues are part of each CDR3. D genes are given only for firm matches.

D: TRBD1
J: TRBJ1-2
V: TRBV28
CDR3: CASSSDRGAGYTF

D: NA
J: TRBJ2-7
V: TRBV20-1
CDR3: CSASPSNRSYEQYF

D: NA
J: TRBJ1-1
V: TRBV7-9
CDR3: CATLTRNTEAFF

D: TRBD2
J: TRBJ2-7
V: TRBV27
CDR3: CASSFSGPTSRGQYF

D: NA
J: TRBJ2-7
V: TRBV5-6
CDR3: CASSLVAQGSYEQYF

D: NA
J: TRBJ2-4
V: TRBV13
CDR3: CASSAGLGSNIQYF

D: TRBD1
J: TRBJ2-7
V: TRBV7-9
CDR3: CASSKQGIDYEQYF

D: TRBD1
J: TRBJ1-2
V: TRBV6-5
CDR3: CASLYRAGGRMGYTF

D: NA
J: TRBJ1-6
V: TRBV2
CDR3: CASSGTRNYNSPLHF

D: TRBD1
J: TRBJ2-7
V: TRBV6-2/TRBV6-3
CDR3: CASSTTGTGTHEQYF

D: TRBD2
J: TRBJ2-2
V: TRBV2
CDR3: CGSGGDANTGELFF

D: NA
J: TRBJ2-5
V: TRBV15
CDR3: CATSRVVGQETQYF

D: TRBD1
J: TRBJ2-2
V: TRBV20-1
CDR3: CSATSTGTGELFF

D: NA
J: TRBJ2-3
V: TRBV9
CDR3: CASPKNPQYF